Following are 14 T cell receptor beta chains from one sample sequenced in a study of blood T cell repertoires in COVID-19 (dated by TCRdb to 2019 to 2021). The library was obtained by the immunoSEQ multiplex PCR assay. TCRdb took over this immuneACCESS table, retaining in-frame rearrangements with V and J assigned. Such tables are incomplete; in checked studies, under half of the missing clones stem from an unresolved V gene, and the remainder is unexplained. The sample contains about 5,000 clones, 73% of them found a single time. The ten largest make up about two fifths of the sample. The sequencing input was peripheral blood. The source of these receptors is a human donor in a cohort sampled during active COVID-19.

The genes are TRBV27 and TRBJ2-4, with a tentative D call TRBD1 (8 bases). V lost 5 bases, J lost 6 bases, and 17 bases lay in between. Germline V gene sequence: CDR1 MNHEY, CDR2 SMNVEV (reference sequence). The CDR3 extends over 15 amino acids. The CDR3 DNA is TGTGCCAGCAGTCCCCTGGGGGGGACAGGAAACATTCAGTACTTC. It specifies CASSPLGGTGNIQYF.

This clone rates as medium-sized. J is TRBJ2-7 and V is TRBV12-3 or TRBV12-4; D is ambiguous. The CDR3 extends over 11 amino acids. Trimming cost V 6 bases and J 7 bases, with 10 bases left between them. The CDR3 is CASSAGKEQYF. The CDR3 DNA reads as TGTGCCAGCAGCGCCGGTAAGGAGCAGTACTTC.

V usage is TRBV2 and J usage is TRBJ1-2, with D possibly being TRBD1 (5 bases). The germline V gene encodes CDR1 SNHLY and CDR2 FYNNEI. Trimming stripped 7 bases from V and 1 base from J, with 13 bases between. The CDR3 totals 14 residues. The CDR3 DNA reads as TGTGCCAGCATTGGGACTGATTTTAACTATGGCTACACCTTC. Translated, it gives CASIGTDFNYGYTF.

In DNA form, the CDR3 reads TGTGCCAGCAGCGTAGGGGGGAGGGCCTCGGCCGGCTACACCTTC. Encoded protein: CASSVGGRASAGYTF. This chain uses TRBV9 with TRBJ1-2; TRBD1 might be the D (5 bases). V was shortened by 0 bases and J by 8 bases, with 17 bases between the two germline ends. This CDR3 contains 15 residues. Germline CDR1 is SGDLS and CDR2 is YYNGEE.

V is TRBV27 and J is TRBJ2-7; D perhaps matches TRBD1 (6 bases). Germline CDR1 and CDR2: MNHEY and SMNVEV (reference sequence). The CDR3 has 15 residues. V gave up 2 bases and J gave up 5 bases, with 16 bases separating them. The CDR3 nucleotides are TGTGCCAGCAGTTTAACCTGGACAGTGTCCCACGAGCAGTACTTC. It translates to CASSLTWTVSHEQYF.

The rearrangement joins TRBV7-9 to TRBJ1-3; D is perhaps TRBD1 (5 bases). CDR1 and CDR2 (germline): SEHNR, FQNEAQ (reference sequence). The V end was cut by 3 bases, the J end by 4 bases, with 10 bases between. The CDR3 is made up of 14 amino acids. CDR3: CASSLGGVGNTIYF. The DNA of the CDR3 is TGTGCCAGCAGCTTGGGGGGAGTAGGAAACACCATATATTTT.

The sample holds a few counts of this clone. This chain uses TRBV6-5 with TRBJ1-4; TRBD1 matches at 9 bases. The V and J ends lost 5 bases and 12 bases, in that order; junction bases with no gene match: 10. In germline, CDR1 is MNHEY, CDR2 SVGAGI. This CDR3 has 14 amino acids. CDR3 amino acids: CASSMDRGRVQLFF. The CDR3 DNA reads TGTGCCAGCAGTATGGACAGGGGCCGGGTGCAACTGTTTTTT.

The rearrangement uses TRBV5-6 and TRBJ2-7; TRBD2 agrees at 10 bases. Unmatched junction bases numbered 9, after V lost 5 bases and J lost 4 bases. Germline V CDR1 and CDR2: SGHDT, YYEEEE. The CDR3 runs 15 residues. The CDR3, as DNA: TGTGCCAGCAGTTGGGGGCTAGCGGGGGCTTACGAGCAGTACTTC. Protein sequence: CASSWGLAGAYEQYF.

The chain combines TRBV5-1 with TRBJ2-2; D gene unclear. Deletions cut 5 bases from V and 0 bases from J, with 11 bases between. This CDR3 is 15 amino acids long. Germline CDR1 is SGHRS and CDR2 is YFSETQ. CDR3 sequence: CASRESVSNTGELFF. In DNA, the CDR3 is TGCGCCAGCAGGGAGTCGGTGTCGAACACCGGGGAGCTGTTTTTT.

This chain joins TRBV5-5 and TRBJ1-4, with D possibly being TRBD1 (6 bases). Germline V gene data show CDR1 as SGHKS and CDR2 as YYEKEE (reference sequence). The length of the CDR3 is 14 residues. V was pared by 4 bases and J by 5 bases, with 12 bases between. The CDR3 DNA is TGTGCCAGCAGCCAAGGACAGATAAATGAAAAACTGTTTTTT. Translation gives CASSQGQINEKLFF.

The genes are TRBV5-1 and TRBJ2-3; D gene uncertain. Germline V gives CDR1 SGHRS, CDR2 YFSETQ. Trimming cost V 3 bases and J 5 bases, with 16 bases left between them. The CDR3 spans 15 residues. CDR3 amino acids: CASSSPLVFGDTQYF. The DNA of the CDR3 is TGCGCCAGCAGCTCACCGCTCGTATTCGGAGATACGCAGTATTTT. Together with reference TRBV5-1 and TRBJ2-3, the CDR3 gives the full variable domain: KAGVTQTPRYLIKTRGQQVTLSCSPISGHRSVSWYQQTPGQGLQFLFEYFSETQRNKGNFPGRFSGRQFSNSRSEMNVSTLELGDSALYLCASSSPLVFGDTQYFGPGTRLTVL.

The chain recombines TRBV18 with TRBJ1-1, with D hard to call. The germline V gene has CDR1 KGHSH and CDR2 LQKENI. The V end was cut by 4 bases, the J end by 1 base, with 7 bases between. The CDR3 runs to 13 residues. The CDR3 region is CASSLAGNTEAFF. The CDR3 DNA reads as TGTGCCAGCTCACTTGCAGGGAACACTGAAGCTTTCTTT.

CDR3 loop: CASSPTTGVGQPQHF. CDR3 nucleotide sequence: TGCGCCAGCAGCCCAACTACAGGGGTAGGACAGCCCCAGCATTTT. This chain joins TRBV5-1 and TRBJ1-5, with 7 bases lining up with TRBD1. V lost 4 bases and J lost 7; bases outside the gene matches: 11. The CDR3 contains 15 residues. Germline V lookup: CDR1 SGHRS, CDR2 YFSETQ. Full variable domain (rest looked up from reference TRBV5-1 and TRBJ1-5): KAGVTQTPRYLIKTRGQQVTLSCSPISGHRSVSWYQQTPGQGLQFLFEYFSETQRNKGNFPGRFSGRQFSNSRSEMNVSTLELGDSALYLCASSPTTGVGQPQHFGDGTRLSIL.

CDR3 region: CASRYDRGGTGELFF. The CDR3 nucleotides read TGTGCCAGCAGATATGACAGGGGAGGAACCGGGGAGCTGTTTTTT. The chain joins TRBV7-2 to TRBJ2-2; 8 nucleotides line up with TRBD1. CDR3 length equals 15 residues. J was trimmed by 5 bases and V by 6 bases; bases with no gene match: 8. Germline V gene lookup returns CDR1 SGHTA and CDR2 FQGNSA.